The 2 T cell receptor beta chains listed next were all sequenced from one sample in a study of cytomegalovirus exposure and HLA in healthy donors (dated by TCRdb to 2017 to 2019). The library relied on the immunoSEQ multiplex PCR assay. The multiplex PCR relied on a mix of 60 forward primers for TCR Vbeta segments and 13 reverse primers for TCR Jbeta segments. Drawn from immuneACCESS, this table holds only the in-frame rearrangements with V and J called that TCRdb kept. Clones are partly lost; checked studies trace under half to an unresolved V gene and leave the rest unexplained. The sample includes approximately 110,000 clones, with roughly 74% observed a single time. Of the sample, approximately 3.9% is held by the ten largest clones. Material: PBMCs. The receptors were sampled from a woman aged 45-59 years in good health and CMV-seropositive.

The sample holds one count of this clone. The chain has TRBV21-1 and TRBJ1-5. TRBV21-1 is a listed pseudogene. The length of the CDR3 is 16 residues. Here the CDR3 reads CASSKAASGGYQPQHF. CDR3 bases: TGTGCCAGCAGCAAGGCAGCAAGCGGGGGCTATCAGCCCCAGCATTTT.

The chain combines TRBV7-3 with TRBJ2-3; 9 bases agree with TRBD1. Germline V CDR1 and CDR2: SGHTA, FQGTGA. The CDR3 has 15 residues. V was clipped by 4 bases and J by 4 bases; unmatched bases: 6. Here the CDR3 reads CASSSTGGKPDTQYF. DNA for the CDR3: TGTGCCAGCAGCTCGACAGGGGGTAAGCCAGATACGCAGTATTTT.